These 6 T cell receptor beta chains share one sample of origin, sequenced in a study of T-cell reconstitution after alpha-beta-depleted transplantation in children. Unique molecular identifiers were used in preparing the TCRbeta library. TCRdb recomputed calls from the PCR reads with MiXCR, one row per CDR3 protein. In the table there are roughly 300,000 distinct CDR3 sequences, around a tenth of which are singletons. This sample comprised PBMCs from the stem cell graft donor, obtained from the stem cell graft. These receptor sequences come from a human donor who donated a stem cell graft to a child with acute lymphoblastic leukemia.

This chain joins TRBV23-1 and TRBJ2-1, with D tentatively TRBD2 (6 bases). TRBV23-1 is given ORF status, its function remaining uncertain. The CDR3 spans 15 residues. V lost 4 bases, J lost 5 bases, and 15 bases lay in between. The CDR3 region has the DNA TGCGCCAGCAGTCTCTCCCCGGGAGCCAACAATGAGCAGTTCTTC. Amino acid sequence: CASSLSPGANNEQFF.

This rearrangement joins TRBV14 to TRBJ2-1; D perhaps matches TRBD2 (5 bases). Germline CDR1 reads SGHDN; CDR2 reads FVKESK. V was clipped by 1 base and J by 3 bases, with 16 bases between them. The CDR3 is 17 amino acids. The CDR3 region is CASSQASPLSYYNEQFF. CDR3 bases: TGTGCCAGCAGCCAAGCTAGCCCCCTCAGCTACTACAATGAGCAGTTCTTC.

Only a few counts were recorded for this clonotype. The genes are TRBV5-1 and TRBJ2-1, with 14 bases fitting TRBD2. Germline lookup yields CDR1 SGHRS and CDR2 YFSETQ. Trimming took 4 bases from V and 7 from J; bases not matched to a gene: 10. This CDR3 is 17 amino acids long. As DNA, the CDR3 is TGCGCCAGCAGCCCACTGAGCGGGACTAGCGGGAGTAATGAGCAGTTCTTC. It specifies CASSPLSGTSGSNEQFF.

The sample holds many counts of this clonotype. The chain has TRBV15 and TRBJ2-3; the match to TRBD2 covers 11 bases. Germline V gene sequence: CDR1 LNHNV, CDR2 YYDKDF (reference sequence). The V gene end was trimmed by 0 bases and the J gene end by 9 bases; junction bases not matched to a gene: 8. CDR3 length: 16 amino acids. CDR3 residues: CATSRDRTSGSSTQYF. The CDR3 DNA is TGTGCCACCAGCAGAGATCGAACTAGCGGGAGTAGCACGCAGTATTTT.

The chain links TRBV7-9 to TRBJ2-7, with D perhaps matching TRBD1 (6 bases). Germline assignment: CDR1 SEHNR and CDR2 FQNEAQ (reference sequence). V was pared by 4 bases and J by 3 bases, with 16 bases between. This CDR3 comprises 15 residues. CDR3 in amino acids: CASSSPNRDIYEQYF. The CDR3 nucleotides are TGTGCCAGCAGCTCGCCAAATCGGGACATCTACGAGCAGTACTTC. The variable domain in full, completed from reference TRBV7-9 and TRBJ2-7, reads DTGVSQNPRHKITKRGQNVTFRCDPISEHNRLYWYRQTLGQGPEFLTYFQNEAQLEKSRLLSDRFSAERPKGSFSTLEIQRTEQGDSAMYLCASSSPNRDIYEQYFGPGTRLTVT.

The chain carries TRBV12-3 or TRBV12-4 and TRBJ1-2; possibly TRBD1 for D (5 bases). This CDR3 is built from 13 residues. Trimming cost V 7 bases and J 8 bases, with 17 bases left between them. The CDR3 DNA is TGTGCCAGCAAACCCTGGGCGGGGCAAGGCTACACCTTC. As protein: CASKPWAGQGYTF.